A selection of T cell receptor beta chains follows, all from one sample in a study of OX40 agonist ivuxolimab in advanced cancers. Here immunoSEQ multiplex PCR was the method, and the copy in TCRdb shows in-frame clones only, minus some. The sample lists around 60,000 clones; 79% were seen once. The sequenced sample was CD4+ or CD8+ T cells sorted from blood, obtained in a trial of the OX40 agonist ivuxolimab. These receptor sequences come from an adult with an advanced solid tumor such as melanoma, head and neck, liver or kidney cancer. CDR3s include the opening cysteine and the closing phenylalanine or tryptophan. D genes are given only for firm matches. Expanded clones are given a class, and other clones once, few, many or no size at all.

cdr3_aa: CASRRGTEKSGELFF; cdr3_nt: TGTGCCAGCAGAAGAGGGACAGAAAAGTCGGGGGAGCTGTTTTTT; v_call: TRBV7-2; d_call: TRBD1; clone_size: .; j_call: TRBJ2-2
cdr3_aa: CASSPGAGNTIYF; cdr3_nt: TGTGCCAGCAGCCCAGGGGCTGGAAACACCATATATTTT; v_call: TRBV27; d_call: .; clone_size: .; j_call: TRBJ1-3
cdr3_aa: CASSGHSGANVLTF; cdr3_nt: TGTGCCAGCAGCGGCCACTCTGGGGCCAACGTCCTGACTTTC; v_call: TRBV7-8; d_call: .; clone_size: .; j_call: TRBJ2-6
cdr3_aa: CASSLTTLGASGTEETQYF; cdr3_nt: TGTGCCAGCAGCTTAACCACCCTCGGGGCTAGCGGGACAGAAGAGACCCAGTACTTC; v_call: TRBV11-2; d_call: TRBD2; clone_size: .; j_call: TRBJ2-5
cdr3_aa: CASSLFLGTGYEQYF; cdr3_nt: TGTGCCAGCAGCTTATTTCTCGGGACAGGGTACGAGCAGTACTTC; v_call: TRBV11-2; d_call: TRBD1; clone_size: .; j_call: TRBJ2-7
cdr3_aa: CASSGTSGARNTGELFF; cdr3_nt: TGTGCCAGCTCCGGGACTAGCGGCGCAAGGAACACCGGGGAGCTGTTTTTT; v_call: TRBV9; d_call: TRBD2; clone_size: .; j_call: TRBJ2-2
cdr3_aa: CASSLGLDRGNTEAFF; cdr3_nt: TGTGCCAGCAGCTTAGGTCTCGATCGGGGGAACACTGAAGCTTTCTTT; v_call: TRBV7-9; d_call: .; clone_size: .; j_call: TRBJ1-1
cdr3_aa: CASSPGTGAYEQYF; cdr3_nt: TGTGCCAGCTCACCTGGGACAGGAGCCTACGAGCAGTACTTC; v_call: TRBV18; d_call: TRBD1; clone_size: .; j_call: TRBJ2-7
cdr3_aa: CASSPGVGNQPQHF; cdr3_nt: TGTGCCAGCTCACCCGGGGTCGGCAATCAGCCCCAGCATTTT; v_call: TRBV18; d_call: .; clone_size: .; j_call: TRBJ1-5
cdr3_aa: CATSRDEGSYEQYF; cdr3_nt: TGTGCCACCAGCAGAGATGAAGGGTCCTACGAGCAGTACTTC; v_call: TRBV15; d_call: .; clone_size: .; j_call: TRBJ2-7
cdr3_aa: CASSLAGGAYEQYF; cdr3_nt: TGTGCCAGCAGCTTAGCGGGGGGAGCCTACGAGCAGTACTTC; v_call: TRBV7-3; d_call: TRBD2; clone_size: .; j_call: TRBJ2-7
cdr3_aa: CASRQGLAGGRYNEQFF; cdr3_nt: TGTGCCAGCAGACAGGGACTAGCGGGGGGCAGATACAATGAGCAGTTCTTC; v_call: TRBV27; d_call: TRBD2; clone_size: .; j_call: TRBJ2-1
cdr3_aa: CASTSSPGGGSNQPQHF; cdr3_nt: TGTGCCAGTACATCATCCCCAGGAGGGGGCTCCAATCAGCCCCAGCATTTT; v_call: TRBV19; d_call: TRBD1; clone_size: .; j_call: TRBJ1-5
cdr3_aa: CASSPGEQPQHF; cdr3_nt: TGTGCCAGCAGCCCAGGTGAACAGCCCCAGCATTTT; v_call: TRBV7-2; d_call: .; clone_size: few; j_call: TRBJ1-5
cdr3_aa: CASSQDVQPQYF; cdr3_nt: TGCGCCAGCAGCCAAGATGTCCAGCCCCAGTACTTC; v_call: TRBV4-1; d_call: .; clone_size: once; j_call: TRBJ2-5
cdr3_aa: CAISESGGQWVDAPLHF; cdr3_nt: TGTGCCATCAGTGAGTCAGGGGGCCAGTGGGTTGATGCACCCCTCCACTTT; v_call: TRBV10-3; d_call: TRBD1; clone_size: few; j_call: TRBJ1-6
cdr3_aa: CASSQDRQQGVEKLFF; cdr3_nt: TGCGCCAGCAGCCAAGATCGCCAACAGGGTGTAGAAAAACTGTTTTTT; v_call: TRBV4-3; d_call: .; clone_size: .; j_call: TRBJ1-4
cdr3_aa: CASSLGSNQPQHF; cdr3_nt: TGTGCCAGCTCACTTGGGAGCAATCAGCCCCAGCATTTT; v_call: TRBV18; d_call: .; clone_size: .; j_call: TRBJ1-5
cdr3_aa: CASSPSTDTQYF; cdr3_nt: TGTGCCAGCTCACCTAGCACAGATACGCAGTATTTT; v_call: TRBV18; d_call: .; clone_size: .; j_call: TRBJ2-3
cdr3_aa: CASSQDFSYPGEQFF; cdr3_nt: TGTGCCAGCAGCCAAGATTTTTCCTACCCCGGGGAGCAGTTCTTC; v_call: TRBV4-2; d_call: .; clone_size: .; j_call: TRBJ2-1
cdr3_aa: CASSTGTANYGYTF; cdr3_nt: TGTGCCAGCAGTACGGGGACAGCGAACTATGGCTACACCTTC; v_call: TRBV6-5; d_call: TRBD1; clone_size: .; j_call: TRBJ1-2
cdr3_aa: CAWSHRGRNTEAFF; cdr3_nt: TGTGCCTGGAGCCACCGGGGTAGGAACACTGAAGCTTTCTTT; v_call: TRBV30; d_call: .; clone_size: .; j_call: TRBJ1-1
cdr3_aa: CASSIQAGTGTAYEQYF; cdr3_nt: TGTGCCAGTAGTATCCAGGCCGGGACAGGAACCGCCTACGAGCAGTACTTC; v_call: TRBV19; d_call: TRBD1; clone_size: .; j_call: TRBJ2-7
cdr3_aa: CASSQEGTGRGWEKLFF; cdr3_nt: TGCGCCAGCAGCCAAGAGGGTACAGGGCGCGGTTGGGAAAAACTGTTTTTT; v_call: TRBV4-3; d_call: .; clone_size: .; j_call: TRBJ1-4
cdr3_aa: CASSPRGFRQSQPQHF; cdr3_nt: TGTGCCAGCAGTCCCAGGGGTTTTCGTCAGAGTCAGCCCCAGCATTTT; v_call: TRBV28; d_call: .; clone_size: .; j_call: TRBJ1-5
cdr3_aa: CASSALRGTHGGETQYF; cdr3_nt: TGTGCCAGCAGTGCCCTTCGGGGGACCCATGGGGGGGAGACCCAGTACTTC; v_call: TRBV6-1; d_call: .; clone_size: few; j_call: TRBJ2-5
cdr3_aa: CSVDKGSGNTIYF; cdr3_nt: TGCAGCGTTGATAAAGGCTCTGGAAACACCATATATTTT; v_call: TRBV29-1; d_call: .; clone_size: .; j_call: TRBJ1-3
cdr3_aa: CASSPRTGANTGELFF; cdr3_nt: TGTGCCAGCAGCCCCAGAACGGGGGCGAACACCGGGGAGCTGTTTTTT; v_call: TRBV7-3; d_call: .; clone_size: .; j_call: TRBJ2-2